These 26 T cell receptor beta chains were sequenced from one sample in a study of shared clonotypes between healthy human individuals. Clones were sequenced by immunoSEQ multiplex PCR, and TCRdb holds only the in-frame ones, with some missing. The sample gives 2 million to 3 million clones, roughly 93% of which show up once; about 0.34% is in the top ten. Input material: naive CD4+ T cells from PBMCs. Subset specified: CD45RA+ positively selected. These receptors came from a man younger than 35 in good health. Some clones in this sample may be carry-over from other donors' samples.

The chain combines TRBV27 with TRBJ1-2; D is uncertain. There are 13 residues in the CDR3. CDR1 and CDR2 (germline): MNHEY, SMNVEV (reference sequence). V was pared by 6 bases and J by 4 bases, with 12 bases between. The CDR3 region has the DNA TGTGCCAGCAGCCTTCGAGACCCCTATGGCTACACCTTC. This translates into CASSLRDPYGYTF.

V usage is TRBV6-5 and J usage is TRBJ1-2, with a possible D match to TRBD1 (5 bases). The V gene lost 2 bases and the J gene lost 9 bases, with 10 bases spanning the gap. Germline values: CDR1 MNHEY, CDR2 SVGAGI. The CDR3 is 12 amino acids. Here the CDR3 reads CASSYRDGSYTF. The CDR3 DNA sequence: TGTGCCAGCAGTTACAGGGACGGAAGCTACACCTTC.

In DNA, the CDR3 is TGCAGCGCGACTCCTAAGCCCTACAATGAGCAGTTCTTC. Its protein is CSATPKPYNEQFF. The gene calls are TRBV29-1 and TRBJ2-1, with unresolved D. V was trimmed by 7 bases and J by 2 bases, leaving 12 bases between them. Germline V gene lookup returns CDR1 SQVTM and CDR2 ANQGSEA. This CDR3 comprises 13 residues.

The rearrangement links TRBV5-8 to TRBJ2-3, with 11 bases matching TRBD2. The CDR3 is made up of 15 amino acids. Trimming cost V 4 bases and J 5 bases; bases outside gene matches: 6. CDR1 and CDR2 from the germline V gene are SGHTS and YDEGEE. CDR3 in amino acids: CASSARLAGQDTQYF. CDR3 DNA sequence: TGTGCCAGCAGCGCCAGACTAGCGGGACAAGATACGCAGTATTTT.

This rearrangement joins TRBV19 to TRBJ1-1; D is undetermined. The CDR3 spans 15 residues. With 3 bases removed from V and 0 bases from J, the gap between germline ends came to 11 bases. Germline V gene data show CDR1 as LNHDA and CDR2 as SQIVND (reference sequence). The CDR3 region has the DNA TGTGCCAGTAGTATCCCTCGACATATGAACACTGAAGCTTTCTTT. It specifies CASSIPRHMNTEAFF. Filled out from reference TRBV19 and TRBJ1-1, the complete variable domain reads DGGITQSPKYLFRKEGQNVTLSCEQNLNHDAMYWYRQDPGQGLRLIYYSQIVNDFQKGDIAEGYSVSREKKESFPLTVTSAQKNPTAFYLCASSIPRHMNTEAFFGQGTRLTVV.

The chain combines TRBV19 with TRBJ2-1; 11 bases line up with TRBD2. The CDR3 is made up of 16 amino acids. From germline, CDR1 is LNHDA and CDR2 SQIVND (reference sequence). Losses at the gene ends were 6 bases for V and 5 bases for J; bases not matched to a gene: 9. CDR3 sequence reads: CASSLSTSGTNNEQFF. In DNA form, the CDR3 reads TGTGCCAGTAGCCTATCGACTAGCGGGACGAACAATGAGCAGTTCTTC.

This CDR3 reads CASSPRREGPLEQYF. The CDR3 coding sequence is TGTGCCAGCTCACCAAGACGGGAGGGGCCCCTCGAGCAGTACTTC. This chain joins TRBV18 and TRBJ2-7; 8 positions match TRBD2. CDR3 length equals 15 residues. V shed 2 bases, J shed 6 bases, and the junction held 9 bases outside the gene matches. Germline-derived CDR1 and CDR2 are KGHSH and LQKENI.

J is TRBJ2-7 and V is TRBV18; 8 bases are a match to TRBD1. V lost 3 bases and J lost 6; bases outside the gene matches: 4. Per the germline V gene, CDR1 is KGHSH and CDR2 is LQKENI. This CDR3 comprises 13 residues. In nucleotides, the CDR3 is TGTGCCAGCTCACCTCCGACAGGGGCCGAGCAGTACTTC. Its translation: CASSPPTGAEQYF.

The chain employs TRBV10-3 and TRBJ1-2; 10 nucleotides match TRBD1. The CDR3 is 14 amino acids. The V gene's germline CDR1 is ENHRY and CDR2 SYGVKD. The V gene end was trimmed by 6 bases and the J gene end by 7 bases; junction bases not matched to a gene: 8. CDR3 nucleotides: TGTGCCATCAGAGACCGGGACAGGGGTTCTGGCTACACCTTC. This sequence encodes CAIRDRDRGSGYTF.

The V gene is TRBV5-1, the J gene TRBJ1-3; no reliable D call. The CDR3 consists of 17 residues. Trimming shortened V by 4 bases and J by 0 bases, and 17 bases separated the two germline ends. Per germline, CDR1 SGHRS and CDR2 YFSETQ. In DNA form, the CDR3 reads TGCGCCAGCAGCCGAGGGAGCGGAGGGTTCTCTGGAAACACCATATATTTT. It translates to CASSRGSGGFSGNTIYF. Filled out from reference TRBV5-1 and TRBJ1-3, the complete variable domain reads KAGVTQTPRYLIKTRGQQVTLSCSPISGHRSVSWYQQTPGQGLQFLFEYFSETQRNKGNFPGRFSGRQFSNSRSEMNVSTLELGDSALYLCASSRGSGGFSGNTIYFGEGSWLTVV.

The sample holds one count of this clone. The chain combines TRBV5-6 with TRBJ1-2; the match to TRBD1 covers 9 bases. Germline V CDR1 and CDR2: SGHDT, YYEEEE. This CDR3 has 16 residues. V dropped 7 bases and J dropped 3; count of bases not matched to a gene: 13. CDR3 coding DNA: TGTGCCAGCGGAAAGACCGGGACAGGGTACCACTATGGCTACACCTTC. This translates into CASGKTGTGYHYGYTF.

In its sample, this clone was seen once. The chain has TRBV7-3 and TRBJ2-2; D gene unclear. The CDR3 spans 14 residues. Between the trimmed V and J ends, which lost 2 bases and 6 bases, there was a span of 10 bases. Per the germline V gene, CDR1 is SGHTA and CDR2 is FQGTGA. In nucleotides, the CDR3 is TGTGCCAGCAGCTTATCCGGTACCTCCGGGGAGCTGTTTTTT. It yields the protein CASSLSGTSGELFF.

CDR3 nucleotide sequence: TGTGCCAGCAGCCGGGTCGACATATATTTT. Translating gives CASSRVDIYF. J is TRBJ1-3 and V is TRBV9; D is unresolved. Germline CDR1 is SGDLS and CDR2 is YYNGEE. V lost 4 bases and J lost 12, with 8 bases in between. This CDR3 comprises 10 residues. Using reference TRBV9 and TRBJ1-3 for the parts outside the CDR3, the full variable domain is DSGVTQTPKHLITATGQRVTLRCSPRSGDLSVYWYQQSLDQGLQFLIQYYNGEERAKGNILERFSAQQFPDLHSELNLSSLELGDSALYFCASSRVDIYFGEGSWLTVV.

The gene calls are TRBV30 and TRBJ2-7; D is unresolved. Trimming took off 6 bases at V and 9 bases at J, with 15 bases between the two ends. The germline V gene encodes CDR1 GTSNPN and CDR2 SVGIG (reference sequence). The CDR3 is 11 amino acids. Written as DNA, the CDR3 is TGTGCCTGTTCAGGTCCTTGGGCGCAGTACTTC. This translates into CACSGPWAQYF. The whole variable domain, filled in from reference TRBV30 and TRBJ2-7, reads SQTIHQWPATLVQPVGSPLSLECTVEGTSNPNLYWYRQAAGRGLQLLFYSVGIGQISSEVPQNLSASRPQDRQFILSSKKLLLSDSGFYLCACSGPWAQYFGPGTRLTVT.

This clone was observed a handful of times. At the DNA level, this CDR3 is encoded by other sequences in the same sample as well. The chain joins TRBV30 to TRBJ1-1; D possibly corresponds to TRBD1 (5 bases). Looked up from germline, CDR1 is GTSNPN and CDR2 is SVGIG (reference sequence). CDR3 size: 12 residues. V shed 2 bases and J shed 4 bases, with 8 bases lying between them. The CDR3 DNA reads as TGTGCCTGGAGTAGGAGGGGCACTGAAGCTTTCTTT. This encodes CAWSRRGTEAFF.

The genes are TRBV15 and TRBJ2-7, with D hard to call. The CDR3 runs 13 residues. Trimming removed 0 bases at V and 3 bases at J, with 6 bases between. Per the germline V gene, CDR1 is LNHNV and CDR2 is YYDKDF (reference sequence). CDR3: CATSRDKRYEQYF. CDR3 bases: TGTGCCACCAGCAGAGATAAACGCTACGAGCAGTACTTC. The full variable domain, completed using reference TRBV15 and TRBJ2-7, is DAMVIQNPRYQVTQFGKPVTLSCSQTLNHNVMYWYQQKSSQAPKLLFHYYDKDFNNEADTPDNFQSRRPNTSFCFLDIRSPGLGDTAMYLCATSRDKRYEQYFGPGTRLTVT.

The J gene is TRBJ1-1, the V gene TRBV5-1; D might be TRBD1 (6 bases). This CDR3 has 15 amino acids. V gave up 3 bases and J gave up 4 bases, with 16 bases separating them. CDR1 is SGHRS, CDR2 YFSETQ, per germline. CDR3 sequence (DNA): TGCGCCAGCAGCTATGTGGGGGGCTCGGTCACTGAAGCTTTCTTT. Protein sequence: CASSYVGGSVTEAFF.

The sample holds one count of this clone. The gene calls are TRBV5-1 and TRBJ2-4; possible D gene TRBD2, 5 bases. Per germline, CDR1 SGHRS and CDR2 YFSETQ. V lost 0 bases to trimming and J lost 12 bases, with 13 bases between them. The CDR3 is made up of 13 amino acids. The CDR3 region is CASSLVLMEDQYF. DNA for the CDR3: TGCGCCAGCAGCTTGGTCCTGATGGAGGATCAGTACTTC.

The rearrangement links TRBV19 to TRBJ1-5; tentative D call: TRBD1 (6 bases). CDR1 and CDR2 from the germline V gene are LNHDA and SQIVND (reference sequence). The CDR3 runs 15 residues. Trimming left V 6 bases short and J 11 bases short, with 23 bases between. CDR3 in DNA: TGTGCCAGTAGAGAGCCATCGGGGGCCTCAAGGACCCAGCATTTT. Protein sequence: CASREPSGASRTQHF.

The J gene is TRBJ1-2, the V gene TRBV14; 8 nucleotides agree with TRBD1. CDR1 and CDR2 from the germline V gene are SGHDN and FVKESK. This CDR3 has 13 residues. V lost 6 bases, J lost 6 bases, and 6 bases stayed unmatched. The CDR3 region has the DNA TGTGCCAGCAGTTCCAGGGGGCTGGATGGCTACACCTTC. Its translation: CASSSRGLDGYTF.

For the CDR3, the DNA is TGTGCCAGTAGCGGGACACATTCAGGCGAGCAGTACTTC. Protein product: CASSGTHSGEQYF. The chain joins TRBV19 to TRBJ2-7; D may be TRBD1 (6 bases). The CDR3 has 13 amino acids. Deletions cut 6 bases from V and 6 bases from J, with 15 bases between. The germline V gene has CDR1 LNHDA and CDR2 SQIVND (reference sequence).

The V gene is TRBV5-1, the J gene TRBJ2-7, with 7 bases matching TRBD2. Trimming cost V 0 bases and J 7 bases; bases outside gene matches: 10. Germline CDR1 SGHRS, CDR2 YFSETQ. The CDR3 contains 15 residues. CDR3 region: CASSLGTASGREQYF. The DNA of the CDR3 is TGCGCCAGCAGCTTGGGTACGGCTAGCGGCCGGGAGCAGTACTTC.

The V call is TRBV28, the J call TRBJ2-7; the D gene is possibly TRBD1 (6 bases). CDR3 length equals 12 residues. Germline-derived CDR1 and CDR2 are MDHEN and SYDVKM. V was clipped by 7 bases and J by 2 bases, with 9 bases between them. CDR3 sequence (DNA): TGTGCCAGCACGCGGACAGCCTACGAGCAGTACTTC. Residues: CASTRTAYEQYF.

CDR3 sequence: CASSDGPSTDTQYF. The CDR3 nucleotides are TGTGCCAGTAGTGATGGTCCCAGCACAGATACGCAGTATTTT. The rearrangement joins TRBV19 to TRBJ2-3; D uncertain. The CDR3 runs to 14 residues. The germline CDR1 and CDR2 sequences are LNHDA and SQIVND (reference sequence). V was shortened by 5 bases and J by 0 bases, with 9 bases between the two germline ends.

The chain combines TRBV5-4 with TRBJ2-1; D may correspond to TRBD1 or TRBD2 (6 bases each). CDR3 size: 16 residues. The V end lost 1 base, the J end lost 5 bases, and 16 bases lay between the germline ends. From germline, CDR1 is SGHNT and CDR2 YYREEE (reference sequence). CDR3 in DNA: TGTGCCAGCAGCTTGAAAAGGTGGGGGGCGGACAATGAGCAGTTCTTC. Its protein is CASSLKRWGADNEQFF. Filled out from reference TRBV5-4 and TRBJ2-1, the complete variable domain reads ETGVTQSPTHLIKTRGQQVTLRCSSQSGHNTVSWYQQALGQGPQFIFQYYREEENGRGNFPPRFSGLQFPNYSSELNVNALELDDSALYLCASSLKRWGADNEQFFGPGTRLTVL.

V is TRBV7-9 and J is TRBJ2-3, with D unclear. This CDR3 spans 14 amino acids. The germline CDR1 and CDR2 sequences are SEHNR and FQNEAQ (reference sequence). The V end was cut by 2 bases, the J end by 1 base, with 7 bases between. The CDR3 is CASSLMQGTDTQYF. The CDR3 DNA reads as TGTGCCAGCAGCTTAATGCAAGGCACAGATACGCAGTATTTT.